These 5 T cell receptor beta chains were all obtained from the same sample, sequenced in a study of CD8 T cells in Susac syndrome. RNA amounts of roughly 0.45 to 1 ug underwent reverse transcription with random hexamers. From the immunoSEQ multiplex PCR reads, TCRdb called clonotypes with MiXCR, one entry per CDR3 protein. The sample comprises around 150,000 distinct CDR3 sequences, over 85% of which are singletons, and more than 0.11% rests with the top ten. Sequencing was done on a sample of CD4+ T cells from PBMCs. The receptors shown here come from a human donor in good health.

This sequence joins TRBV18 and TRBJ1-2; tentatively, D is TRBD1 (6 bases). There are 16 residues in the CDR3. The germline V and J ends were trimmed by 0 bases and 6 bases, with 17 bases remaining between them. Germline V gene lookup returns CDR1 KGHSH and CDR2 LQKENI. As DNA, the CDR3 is TGTGCCAGCTCACCACCGCGGGGGCAGGGGATAGATGGCTACACCTTC. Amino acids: CASSPPRGQGIDGYTF.

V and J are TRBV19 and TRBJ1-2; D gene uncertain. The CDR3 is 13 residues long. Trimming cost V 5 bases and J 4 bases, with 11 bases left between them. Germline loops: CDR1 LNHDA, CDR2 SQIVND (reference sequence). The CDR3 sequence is CASSSDARYGYTF. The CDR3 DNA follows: TGTGCCAGTAGTTCGGACGCCCGCTATGGCTACACCTTC.

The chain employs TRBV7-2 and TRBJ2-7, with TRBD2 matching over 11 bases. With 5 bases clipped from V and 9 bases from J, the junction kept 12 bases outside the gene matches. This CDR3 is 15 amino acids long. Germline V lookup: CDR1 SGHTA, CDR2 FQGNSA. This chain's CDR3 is CASSVAGTSGLGQYF. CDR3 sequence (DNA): TGTGCCAGCAGCGTCGCCGGGACTAGCGGACTGGGGCAGTACTTC.

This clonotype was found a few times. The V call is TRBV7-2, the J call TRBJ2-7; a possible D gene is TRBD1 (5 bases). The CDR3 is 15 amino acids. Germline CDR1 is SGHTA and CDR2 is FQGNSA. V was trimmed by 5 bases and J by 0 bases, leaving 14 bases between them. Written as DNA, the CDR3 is TGTGCCAGCAGCAAACGGACACTTAGCTCCTACGAGCAGTACTTC. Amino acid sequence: CASSKRTLSSYEQYF.

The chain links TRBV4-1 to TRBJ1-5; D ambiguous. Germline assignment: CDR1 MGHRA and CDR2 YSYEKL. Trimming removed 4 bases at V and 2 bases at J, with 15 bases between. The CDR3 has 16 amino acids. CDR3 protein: CASSLSVRTGNQPQHF. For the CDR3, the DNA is TGCGCCAGCAGCCTCTCGGTTCGCACCGGCAATCAGCCCCAGCATTTT.